This TCR beta chain was captured in a study of blood T cell repertoires in COVID-19. Background on the study: PBMCs, B-cell-depleted T cells, or T cells provided the cDNA or gDNA that made up the material.

In the original processing: Scientists estimated how many nucleated cells there were by amplifying reference gene primers. Here immunoSEQ multiplex PCR was the method, and the copy in TCRdb shows in-frame clones only, minus some. The V and J calls and clone size come from that table; D and trimming were worked out from the DNA. The sample holds about 98,000 clones, about 84% seen once. CDR1 is KGHDR and CDR2 is SFDVKD in the germline V gene. Trimming took off 2 bases at V and 0 bases at J, with 14 bases between the two ends. CDR3 length: 17 residues. The V gene is TRBV24-1, the J gene TRBJ2-3; maybe TRBD2 (6 bases). The specimen was peripheral blood. The clonotype originates from an elderly woman with acute or convalescent COVID-19. CDR3: CATSDSGTGTSTDTQYF. The CDR3, as DNA: TGTGCCACCAGTGATTCTGGGACGGGGACTAGCACAGATACGCAGTATTTT.